Within the sample, the clone carrying this TCR beta chain is large. Its antigen is not known. Data came from immunoSEQ multiplex PCR; TCRdb stores just in-frame clones and leaves some out. The repertoire holds roughly 450 clones, roughly a quarter seen once, with roughly a sixth in the top ten. This CDR3 spans 16 amino acids. V shed 5 bases, J shed 0 bases, and the junction held 8 bases outside the gene matches. CDR1 is MNHGY and CDR2 is SAAAGT in the germline V gene. This sample stems from a study of PD-L1 blockade in urothelial cancer. Study-level background: Most of the 29 patients were men who had bladder-origin urothelial cancer. Tumor specimens possessed a median of around 1,500 T cells. Enrolled patients had been treated previously with 0 to 3 chemotherapy regimens. Study-level results: Those with durable benefit had larger increases in tumor-associated blood clones at 3 weeks.

Here the sequenced sample was tumor tissue, taken before atezolizumab (anti-PD-L1) treatment. The V gene is TRBV6-8, the J gene TRBJ2-3, with 7 bases lining up with TRBD2. The receptor was isolated from a man aged 60 to 69 with urothelial cancer. DNA for the CDR3: TGTGCCAGCAGTCTGTCCCTAGCGGCAAGCACAGATACGCAGTATTTT. Protein: CASSLSLAASTDTQYF.